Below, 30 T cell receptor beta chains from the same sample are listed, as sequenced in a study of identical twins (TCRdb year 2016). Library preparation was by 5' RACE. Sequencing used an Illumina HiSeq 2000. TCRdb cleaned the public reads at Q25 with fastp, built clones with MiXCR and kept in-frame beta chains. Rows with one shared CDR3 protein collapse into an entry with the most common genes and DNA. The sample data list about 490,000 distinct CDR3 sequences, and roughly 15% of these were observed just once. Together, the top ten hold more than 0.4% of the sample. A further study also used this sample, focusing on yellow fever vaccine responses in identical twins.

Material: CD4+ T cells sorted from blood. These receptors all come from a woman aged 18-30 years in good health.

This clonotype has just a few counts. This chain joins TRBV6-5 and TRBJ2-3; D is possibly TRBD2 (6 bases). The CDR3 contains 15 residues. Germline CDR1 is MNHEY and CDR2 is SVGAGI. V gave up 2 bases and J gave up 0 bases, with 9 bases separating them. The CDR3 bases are TGTGCCAGCAGTTACGCCCTAGCGAGCACAGATACGCAGTATTTT. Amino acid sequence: CASSYALASTDTQYF.

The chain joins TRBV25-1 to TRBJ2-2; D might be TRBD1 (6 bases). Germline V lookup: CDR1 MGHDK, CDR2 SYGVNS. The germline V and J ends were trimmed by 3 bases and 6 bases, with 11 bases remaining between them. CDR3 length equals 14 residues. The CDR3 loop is CASSDGTPAGELFF. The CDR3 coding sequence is TGTGCCAGCAGTGACGGGACACCTGCCGGGGAGCTGTTTTTT. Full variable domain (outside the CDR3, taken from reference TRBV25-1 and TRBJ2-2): EADIYQTPRYLVIGTGKKITLECSQTMGHDKMYWYQQDPGMELHLIHYSYGVNSTEKGDLSSESTVSRIRTEHFPLTLESARPSHTSQYLCASSDGTPAGELFFGEGSRLTVL.

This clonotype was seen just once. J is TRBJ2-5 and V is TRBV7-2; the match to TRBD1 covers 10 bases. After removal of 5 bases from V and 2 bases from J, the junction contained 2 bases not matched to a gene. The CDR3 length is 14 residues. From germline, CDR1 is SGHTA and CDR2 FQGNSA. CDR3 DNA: TGTGCCAGCAGCAGACAGGGGGCACAAGAGACCCAGTACTTC. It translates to CASSRQGAQETQYF.

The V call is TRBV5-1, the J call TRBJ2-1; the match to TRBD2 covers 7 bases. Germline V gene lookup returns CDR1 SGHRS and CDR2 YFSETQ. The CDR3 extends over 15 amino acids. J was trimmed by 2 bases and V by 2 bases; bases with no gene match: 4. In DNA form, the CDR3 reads TGCGCCAGCAGCTTCAGCGGGGATCCCTACAATGAGCAGTTCTTC. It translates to CASSFSGDPYNEQFF.

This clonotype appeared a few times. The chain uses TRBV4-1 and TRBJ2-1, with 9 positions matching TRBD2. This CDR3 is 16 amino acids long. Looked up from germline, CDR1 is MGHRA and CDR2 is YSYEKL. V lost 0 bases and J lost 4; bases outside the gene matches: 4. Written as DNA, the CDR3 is TGCGCCAGCAGCCAAGATCGCGGGAGGGCTTACAATGAGCAGTTCTTC. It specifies CASSQDRGRAYNEQFF.

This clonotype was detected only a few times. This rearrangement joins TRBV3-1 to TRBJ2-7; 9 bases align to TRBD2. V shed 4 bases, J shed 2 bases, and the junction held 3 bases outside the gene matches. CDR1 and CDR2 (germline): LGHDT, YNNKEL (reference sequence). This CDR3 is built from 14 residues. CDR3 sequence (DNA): TGTGCCAGCAGCCCAGGACTAGCGACCTACGAGCAGTACTTC. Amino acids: CASSPGLATYEQYF.

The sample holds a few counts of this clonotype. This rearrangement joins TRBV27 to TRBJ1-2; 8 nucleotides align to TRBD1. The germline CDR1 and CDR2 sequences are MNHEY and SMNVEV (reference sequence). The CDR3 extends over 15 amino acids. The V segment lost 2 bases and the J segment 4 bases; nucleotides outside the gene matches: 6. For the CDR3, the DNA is TGTGCCAGCAGTTTAAGGACAGGGCTTTCCTATGGCTACACCTTC. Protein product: CASSLRTGLSYGYTF.

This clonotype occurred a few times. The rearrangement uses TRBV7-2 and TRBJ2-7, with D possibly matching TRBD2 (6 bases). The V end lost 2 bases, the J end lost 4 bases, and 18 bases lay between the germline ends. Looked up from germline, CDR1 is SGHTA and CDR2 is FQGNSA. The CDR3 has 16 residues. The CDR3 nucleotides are TGTGCCAGCAGCTTAACTAGCTCCCAGGGAGGATACGAGCAGTACTTC. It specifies CASSLTSSQGGYEQYF.

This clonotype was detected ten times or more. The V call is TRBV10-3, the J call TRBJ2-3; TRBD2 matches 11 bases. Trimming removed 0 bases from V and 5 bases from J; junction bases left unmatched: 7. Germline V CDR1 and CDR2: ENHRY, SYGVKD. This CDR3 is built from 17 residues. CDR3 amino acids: CAISESILAGGLDTQYF. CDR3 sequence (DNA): TGTGCCATCAGTGAGTCCATTCTAGCGGGGGGCTTAGATACGCAGTATTTT.

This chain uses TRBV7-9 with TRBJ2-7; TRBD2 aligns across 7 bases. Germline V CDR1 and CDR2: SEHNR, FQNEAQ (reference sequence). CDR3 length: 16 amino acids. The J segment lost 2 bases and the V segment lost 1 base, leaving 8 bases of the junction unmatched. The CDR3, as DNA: TGTGCCAGCAGCTTAGGGCTGGGGGGGGGACCCTACGAGCAGTACTTC. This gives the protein CASSLGLGGGPYEQYF.

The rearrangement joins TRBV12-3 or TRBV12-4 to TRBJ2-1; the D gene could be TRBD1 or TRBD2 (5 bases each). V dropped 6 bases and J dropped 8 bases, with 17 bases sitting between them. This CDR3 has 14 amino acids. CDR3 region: CASSDTRGGHEQFF. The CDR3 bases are TGTGCCAGCAGCGACACTAGGGGTGGACATGAGCAGTTCTTC.

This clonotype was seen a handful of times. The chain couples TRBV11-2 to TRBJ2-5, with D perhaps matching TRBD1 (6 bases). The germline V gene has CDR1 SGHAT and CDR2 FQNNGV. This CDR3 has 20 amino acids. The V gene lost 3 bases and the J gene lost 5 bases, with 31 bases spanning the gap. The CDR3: CASSFWFYSGRTAKGETQYF. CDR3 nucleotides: TGTGCCAGCAGCTTTTGGTTTTATTCCGGTCGGACAGCGAAAGGGGAGACCCAGTACTTC.

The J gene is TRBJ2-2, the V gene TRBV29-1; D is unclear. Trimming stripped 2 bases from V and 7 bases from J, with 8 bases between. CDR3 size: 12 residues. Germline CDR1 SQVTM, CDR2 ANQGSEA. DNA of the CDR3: TGCAGCGTTGAACTTGGTATCGGGGAGCTGTTTTTT. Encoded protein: CSVELGIGELFF.

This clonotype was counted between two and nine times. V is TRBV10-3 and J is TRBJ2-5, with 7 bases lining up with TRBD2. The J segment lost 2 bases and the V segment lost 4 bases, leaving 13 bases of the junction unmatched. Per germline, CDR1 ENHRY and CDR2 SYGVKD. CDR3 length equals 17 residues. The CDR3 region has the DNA TGTGCCATCAGTGGAAGTCTGGCGGGGGTAAATCAAGAGACCCAGTACTTC. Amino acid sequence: CAISGSLAGVNQETQYF.

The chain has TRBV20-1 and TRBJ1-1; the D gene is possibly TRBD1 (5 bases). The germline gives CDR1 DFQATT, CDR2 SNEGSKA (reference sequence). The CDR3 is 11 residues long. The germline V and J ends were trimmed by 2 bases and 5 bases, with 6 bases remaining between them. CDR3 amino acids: CSARKGTEAFF. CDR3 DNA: TGCAGTGCTAGAAAGGGGACTGAAGCTTTCTTT.

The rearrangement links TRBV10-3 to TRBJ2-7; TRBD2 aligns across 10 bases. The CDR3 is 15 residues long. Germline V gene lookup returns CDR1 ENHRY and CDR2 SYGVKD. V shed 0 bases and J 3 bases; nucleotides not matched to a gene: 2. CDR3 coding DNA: TGTGCCATCAGTGAGTCCAGGACTAGCGGCTACGAGCAGTACTTC. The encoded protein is CAISESRTSGYEQYF.

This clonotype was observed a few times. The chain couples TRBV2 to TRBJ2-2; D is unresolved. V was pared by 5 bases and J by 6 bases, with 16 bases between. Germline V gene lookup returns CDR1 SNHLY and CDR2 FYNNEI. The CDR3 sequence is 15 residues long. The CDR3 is CASSRQTYNAGELFF. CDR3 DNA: TGTGCCAGCAGTCGCCAGACCTATAACGCCGGGGAGCTGTTTTTT.

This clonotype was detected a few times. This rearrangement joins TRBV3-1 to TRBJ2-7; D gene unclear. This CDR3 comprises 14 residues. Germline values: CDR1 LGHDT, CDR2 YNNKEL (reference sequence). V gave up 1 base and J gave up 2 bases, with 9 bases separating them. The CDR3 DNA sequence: TGTGCCAGCAGCCAAGGCGAGTCGACCTACGAGCAGTACTTC. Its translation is CASSQGESTYEQYF.

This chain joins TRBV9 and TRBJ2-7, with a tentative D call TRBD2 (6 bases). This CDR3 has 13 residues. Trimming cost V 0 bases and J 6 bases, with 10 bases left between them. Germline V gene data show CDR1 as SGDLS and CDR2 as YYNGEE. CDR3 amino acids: CASSVEPGAEQYF. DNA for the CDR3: TGTGCCAGCAGCGTAGAACCGGGAGCCGAGCAGTACTTC.

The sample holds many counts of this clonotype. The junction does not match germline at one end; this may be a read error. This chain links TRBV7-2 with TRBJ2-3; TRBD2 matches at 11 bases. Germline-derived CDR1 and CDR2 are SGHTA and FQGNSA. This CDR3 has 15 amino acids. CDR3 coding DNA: TGCGCCAGCTCGACAAGGACTAGCGGGACAGATACGCAGTATTTT. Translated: CASSTRTSGTDTQYF.

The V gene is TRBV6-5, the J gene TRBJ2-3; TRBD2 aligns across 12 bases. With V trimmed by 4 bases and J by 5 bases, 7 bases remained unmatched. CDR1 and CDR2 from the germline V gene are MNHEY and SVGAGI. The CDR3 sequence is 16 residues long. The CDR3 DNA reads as TGTGCCAGCAGTTTCAGACTAGCGGGAGCTGTAGATACGCAGTATTTT. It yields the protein CASSFRLAGAVDTQYF.

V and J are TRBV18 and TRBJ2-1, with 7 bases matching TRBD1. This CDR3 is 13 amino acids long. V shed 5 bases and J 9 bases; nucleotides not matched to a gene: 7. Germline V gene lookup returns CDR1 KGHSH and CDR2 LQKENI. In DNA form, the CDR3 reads TGTGCCAGCTCATCCGGACAGGTTGGTGAGCAGTTCTTC. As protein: CASSSGQVGEQFF. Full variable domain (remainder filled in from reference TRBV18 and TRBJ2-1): NAGVMQNPRHLVRRRGQEARLRCSPMKGHSHVYWYRQLPEEGLKFMVYLQKENIIDESGMPKERFSAEFPKEGPSILRIQQVVRGDSAAYFCASSSGQVGEQFFGPGTRLTVL.

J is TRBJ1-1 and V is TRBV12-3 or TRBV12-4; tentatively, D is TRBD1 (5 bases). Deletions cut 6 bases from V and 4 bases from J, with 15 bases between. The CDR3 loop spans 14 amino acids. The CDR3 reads CASRMTTVGTEAFF. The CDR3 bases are TGTGCCAGCAGGATGACGACAGTCGGCACTGAAGCTTTCTTT.

CDR3 bases: TGTGCCAGCTCATTTCTGGGGGGGTTCACAGATACGCAGTATTTT. It specifies CASSFLGGFTDTQYF. The rearrangement joins TRBV12-3 or TRBV12-4 to TRBJ2-3; 7 bases map to TRBD2. Trimming at V came to 8 bases and at J to 2 bases, leaving 10 bases not matched to a gene. CDR3 length: 15 residues.

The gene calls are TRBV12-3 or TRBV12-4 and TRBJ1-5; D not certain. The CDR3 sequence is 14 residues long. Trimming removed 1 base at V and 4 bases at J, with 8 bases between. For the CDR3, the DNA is TGTGCCAGCAGTTTAGTTGCAGAGAATCAGCCCCAGCATTTT. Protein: CASSLVAENQPQHF.

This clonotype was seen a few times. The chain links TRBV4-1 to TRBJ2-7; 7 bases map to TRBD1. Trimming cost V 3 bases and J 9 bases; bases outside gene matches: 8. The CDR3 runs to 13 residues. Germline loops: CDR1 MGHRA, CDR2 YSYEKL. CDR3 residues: CASSHRTGDGQYF. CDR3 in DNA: TGCGCCAGCAGCCACCGAACAGGGGATGGGCAGTACTTC.

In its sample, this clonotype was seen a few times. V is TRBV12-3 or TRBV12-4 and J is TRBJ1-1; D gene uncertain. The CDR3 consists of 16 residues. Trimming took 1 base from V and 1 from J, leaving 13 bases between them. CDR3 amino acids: CASSLGAWDWNTEAFF. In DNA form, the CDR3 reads TGTGCCAGCAGTTTAGGTGCGTGGGATTGGAACACTGAAGCTTTCTTT.

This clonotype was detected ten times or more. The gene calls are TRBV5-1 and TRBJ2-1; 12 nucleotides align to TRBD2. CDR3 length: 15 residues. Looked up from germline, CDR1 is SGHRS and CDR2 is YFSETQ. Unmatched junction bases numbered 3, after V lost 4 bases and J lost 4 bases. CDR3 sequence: CASSIGLAGYNEQFF. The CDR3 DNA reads TGCGCCAGCAGCATAGGACTAGCGGGATACAATGAGCAGTTCTTC.

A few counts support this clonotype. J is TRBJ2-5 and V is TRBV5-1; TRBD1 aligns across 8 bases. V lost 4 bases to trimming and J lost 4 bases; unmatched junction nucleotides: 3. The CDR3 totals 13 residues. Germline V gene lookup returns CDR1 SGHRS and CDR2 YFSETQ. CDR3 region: CASSRDRRETQYF. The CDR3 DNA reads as TGCGCCAGCAGCCGGGACAGGCGAGAGACCCAGTACTTC.

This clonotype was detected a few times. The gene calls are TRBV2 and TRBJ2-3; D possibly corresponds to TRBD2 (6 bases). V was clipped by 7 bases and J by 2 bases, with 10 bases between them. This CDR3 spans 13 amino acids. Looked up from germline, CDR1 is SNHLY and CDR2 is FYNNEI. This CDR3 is CASKGTPTDTQYF. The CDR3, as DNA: TGTGCCAGCAAGGGGACTCCCACAGATACGCAGTATTTT.